The 15 T cell receptor beta chains below all came from one sample that was sequenced in a study of graft-versus-host responses after intestinal transplantation. Lamina propria and intraepithelial lymphocytes were released by processing graft tissue. TCRdb's table, derived via immunoSEQ multiplex PCR, lists solely in-frame clones and lacks some. The table has around 6,200 clones, 83% seen once. The material was ileum tissue, obtained 307 days after intestinal transplant. These receptors all come from a human patient who received an intestinal transplant, so some T cells may come from the graft donor.

The chain uses TRBV6-4 and TRBJ2-3, with 8 bases matching TRBD1. Trimming took 3 bases from V and 2 from J; bases not matched to a gene: 1. This CDR3 is 14 amino acids long. Germline V lookup: CDR1 MRHNA, CDR2 SNTAGT. CDR3 DNA: TGTGCCAGCAGTGAGGGACAGGACACAGATACGCAGTATTTT. Protein sequence: CASSEGQDTDTQYF.

V and J are TRBV7-6 and TRBJ1-5; D gene unclear. Germline assignment: CDR1 SGHVS and CDR2 FNYEAQ. The CDR3 is 14 amino acids. Deletions cut 1 base from V and 0 bases from J, with 4 bases between. CDR3 coding DNA: TGTGCCAGCAGCTTAGGACATAGCAATCAGCCCCAGCATTTT. It encodes CASSLGHSNQPQHF.

The chain links TRBV6-4 to TRBJ2-1; TRBD2 agrees at 14 bases. V was pared by 0 bases and J by 9 bases, with 1 base of the junction left unmatched. The CDR3 loop spans 15 amino acids. Germline V gene data show CDR1 as MRHNA and CDR2 as SNTAGT. The CDR3 nucleotides read TGTGCCAGCAGTGACTCGACTAGCGGGGGGGCTGAGCAGTTCTTC. As protein: CASSDSTSGGAEQFF.

The table lists this clone with a few counts. CDR3 residues: CASSSREISGGAWIYEQYF. CDR3 nucleotide sequence: TGTGCCAGCAGCTCTAGGGAGATTAGCGGGGGGGCCTGGATTTACGAGCAGTACTTC. The chain employs TRBV7-9 and TRBJ2-7, with 11 nucleotides matching TRBD2. V lost 4 bases to trimming and J lost 4 bases; unmatched junction nucleotides: 18. CDR3 length: 19 amino acids. Germline V gene lookup returns CDR1 SEHNR and CDR2 FQNEAQ (reference sequence).

The J gene is TRBJ2-3, the V gene TRBV2; D remains unclear. Trimming pared 3 bases from V and 0 bases from J, leaving 7 bases between. This CDR3 has 14 amino acids. Germline loops: CDR1 SNHLY, CDR2 FYNNEI. CDR3 region: CASSDVGSTDTQYF. In DNA form, the CDR3 reads TGTGCCAGCAGTGACGTAGGTAGCACAGATACGCAGTATTTT. Complete variable domain (other parts from reference TRBV2 and TRBJ2-3): EPEVTQTPSHQVTQMGQEVILRCVPISNHLYFYWYRQILGQKVEFLVSFYNNEISEKSEIFDDQFSVERPDGSNFTLKIRSTKLEDSAMYFCASSDVGSTDTQYFGPGTRLTVL.

V is TRBV6-1 and J is TRBJ2-7; TRBD1 matches 7 bases. This CDR3 contains 15 residues. Trimming removed 1 base from V and 0 bases from J; junction bases left unmatched: 3. CDR1 is MNHNS and CDR2 is SASEGT in the germline V gene. The CDR3 DNA reads TGTGCCAGCAGTGAAGGACAGGGTGGCTCCTACGAGCAGTACTTC. Its translation is CASSEGQGGSYEQYF.

This rearrangement joins TRBV12-5 to TRBJ2-2; D perhaps matches TRBD2 (5 bases). CDR3 length: 19 amino acids. The germline V gene has CDR1 LGHNT and CDR2 FRNRAP. The V gene lost 0 bases and the J gene lost 3 bases, with 20 bases spanning the gap. In nucleotides, the CDR3 is TGTGCTAGTGGTTTGGTACACCACAAGGGCCCGCGGGACACCGGGGAGCTGTTTTTT. Its translation is CASGLVHHKGPRDTGELFF.

This clone showed up just a few times. The chain is built from TRBV7-2 and TRBJ1-5; D might be TRBD1 (5 bases). With 5 bases removed from V and 0 bases from J, the gap between germline ends came to 14 bases. This CDR3 contains 16 residues. Germline lookup yields CDR1 SGHTA and CDR2 FQGNSA. This CDR3 reads CASSPLGGFSNQPQHF. The CDR3 DNA is TGTGCCAGCAGCCCCCTGGGGGGATTTAGCAATCAGCCCCAGCATTTT.

The count of this clone is one. DNA of the CDR3: TGTGCCAGCAGCCCTAGCGGGAGCTTCTACGAGCAGTACTTC. As protein: CASSPSGSFYEQYF. The J gene is TRBJ2-7, the V gene TRBV9; 10 bases align to TRBD2. The V gene's germline CDR1 is SGDLS and CDR2 YYNGEE. The CDR3 is 14 amino acids. The junction had 4 bases not matched to a gene; V was cut back by 4 bases and J by 3 bases.

The chain recombines TRBV21-1 with TRBJ2-3; the D call of TRBD1 is as the table states it, not checked on the DNA. TRBV21-1 is designated a pseudogene. The CDR3 length is 14 residues. The CDR3 DNA follows: TGTGCCAGCAGCAGAGGACAGGGTCCGACACTATACAATTTT. It codes for CASSRGQGPTLYNF.

The chain links TRBV10-2 to TRBJ1-6; the D gene is possibly TRBD1 (6 bases). Between the trimmed V and J ends, which lost 10 bases and 0 bases, there was a span of 13 bases. The CDR3 covers 15 residues. Germline V CDR1 and CDR2: WSHSY, SAAADI. CDR3 nucleotide sequence: TGCGCCATCGGGGGCAATAGCTCCTATAATTCACCCCTCCACTTT. It translates to CAIGGNSSYNSPLHF.

The chain recombines TRBV29-1 with TRBJ2-2, with 12 bases lining up with TRBD1. V shed 5 bases, J shed 7 bases, and the junction held 5 bases outside the gene matches. Germline V lookup: CDR1 SQVTM, CDR2 ANQGSEA. This CDR3 has 14 amino acids. The CDR3 DNA follows: TGCAGCGTTATTGGGACAGGGGGCGACGGGGAGCTGTTTTTT. As protein: CSVIGTGGDGELFF.

This clone was counted once. This chain connects TRBV7-9 to TRBJ1-4; D uncertain. Germline V gene lookup returns CDR1 SEHNR and CDR2 FQNEAQ (reference sequence). The CDR3 has 12 amino acids. Trimming shortened V by 6 bases and J by 10 bases, and 12 bases separated the two germline ends. The CDR3 spells CASSLEWGKLFF. DNA for the CDR3: TGTGCCAGCAGTCTAGAATGGGGAAAACTGTTTTTT.

The rearrangement joins TRBV4-1 to TRBJ2-2; D gene ambiguous. The V gene's germline CDR1 is MGHRA and CDR2 YSYEKL. The V end lost 4 bases, the J end lost 6 bases, and 12 bases lay between the germline ends. The CDR3 covers 14 residues. The CDR3 is CASSPSPGPGELFF. In DNA, the CDR3 is TGCGCCAGCAGCCCGTCACCCGGTCCCGGGGAGCTGTTTTTT.

The rearrangement uses TRBV4-1 and TRBJ2-7; D may be TRBD1 or TRBD2 (5 bases each). The V end lost 1 base, the J end lost 5 bases, and 15 bases lay between the germline ends. The CDR3 is 15 residues long. From germline, CDR1 is MGHRA and CDR2 YSYEKL. This CDR3 is CASSQGPALGDEQYF. CDR3 nucleotide sequence: TGCGCCAGCAGCCAAGGCCCGGCCCTGGGGGACGAGCAGTACTTC.